The clone carrying this T cell receptor (beta chain) was found many times. Molecular barcoded adaptors covering alpha/delta and beta/gamma chains were used on roughly 370 ng RNA. TCRdb re-derived calls from the reads in MiXCR, one entry per CDR3 protein. The table records around 130,000 distinct CDR3 sequences, 13% of them present only once. V shed 0 bases and J 6 bases; nucleotides not matched to a gene: 8. The CDR3 sequence is 15 residues long. Germline V lookup: CDR1 DFQATT, CDR2 SNEGSKA (reference sequence). Bone marrow was sampled from every patient at the time of active disease. This specimen comes from a study of read filtering for tumor transcriptome and immune sequencing. Study-level background: Revised staging placed eight or nine patients in R-ISS I, 15 to 20 in II, more than five in III.

The specimen sequenced was a population of CD138-negative cells sorted from bone marrow. The TCR sequence derives from a donor at least 40 years old with multiple myeloma. The genes are TRBV20-1 and TRBJ2-1; 7 bases map to TRBD2. This CDR3 reads CSARDRRERTNEQFF. In nucleotides, the CDR3 is TGCAGTGCTAGAGATCGGCGGGAGCGGACCAATGAGCAGTTCTTC.